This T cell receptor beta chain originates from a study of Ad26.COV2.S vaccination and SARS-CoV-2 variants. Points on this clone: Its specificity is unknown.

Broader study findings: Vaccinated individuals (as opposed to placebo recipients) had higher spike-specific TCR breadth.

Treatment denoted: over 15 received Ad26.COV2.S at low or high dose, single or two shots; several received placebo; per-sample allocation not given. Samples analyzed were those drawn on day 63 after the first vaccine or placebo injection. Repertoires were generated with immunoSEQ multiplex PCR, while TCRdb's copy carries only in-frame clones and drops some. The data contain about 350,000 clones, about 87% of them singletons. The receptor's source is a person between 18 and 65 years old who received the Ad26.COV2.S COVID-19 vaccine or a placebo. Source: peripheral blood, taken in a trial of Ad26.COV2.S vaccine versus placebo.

The CDR3 DNA reads TGTGCCAGCAGCGGGGTCGGGGGGCAGTACTTC. It translates to CASSGVGGQYF. The chain uses TRBV5-5 and TRBJ2-7; D might be TRBD2 (6 bases). CDR1 is SGHKS, CDR2 YYEKEE, per germline (reference sequence). The CDR3 extends over 11 amino acids. V was trimmed by 4 bases and J by 9 bases, leaving 11 bases between them.